The rows below give T cell receptor beta chains drawn from one sample of a study of shared clonotypes between healthy human individuals. Data came from immunoSEQ multiplex PCR; TCRdb stores just in-frame clones and leaves some out. This table holds fewer than 1 million clones, about 96% found once. The material sequenced was naive CD8+ T cells sorted from blood. Source of these receptors: a man aged 25 to 40 in good health. Each CDR3 is given with its conserved first and last residue. The D gene is left open where the match is weak. The size field is filled for only some rows; it gives once, few, many or a size class.

>TRBV4-1|.|.|TRBJ2-5
CASSQAGGETQYF
TGCGCCAGCAGCCAAGCTGGGGGAGAGACCCAGTACTTC
>TRBV29-1|TRBD2|.|TRBJ2-1
CSATGTSVYEQFF
TGCAGCGCTACCGGGACTAGCGTCTATGAGCAGTTCTTC
>TRBV7-8|TRBD2|.|TRBJ2-5
CASTTAWREGETQYF
TGTGCCAGCACCACCGCTTGGCGGGAGGGGGAGACCCAGTACTTC
>TRBV7-9|TRBD1|.|TRBJ2-3
CASSQGDRRPFTDTQYF
TGTGCCAGCAGCCAGGGGGACAGGAGACCTTTCACAGATACGCAGTATTTT
>TRBV19|.|.|TRBJ2-1
CASSIGQTNYNEQFF
TGTGCCAGTAGTATCGGACAGACAAACTACAATGAGCAGTTCTTC
>TRBV4-3|.|.|TRBJ2-7
CASSQGFFEGVGAYEQYF
TGCGCCAGCAGCCAAGGTTTTTTTGAGGGAGTAGGTGCCTACGAGCAGTACTTC
>TRBV6-5|TRBD1|.|TRBJ2-7
CASSYSDRGSPYEQYF
TGTGCCAGCAGTTACTCTGACAGGGGGTCTCCCTACGAGCAGTACTTC
>TRBV5-1|.|.|TRBJ2-2
CASSLTEYTGELFF
TGCGCCAGCAGCTTGACCGAATACACCGGGGAGCTGTTTTTT
>TRBV10-3|TRBD2|.|TRBJ2-1
CAINPGGGYNEQFF
TGTGCCATCAACCCGGGAGGCGGGTACAATGAGCAGTTCTTC
>TRBV29-1|TRBD2|.|TRBJ2-3
CSVDGLAGVADTQYF
TGCAGCGTTGACGGATTAGCGGGAGTCGCAGATACGCAGTATTTT
>TRBV29-1|TRBD1|.|TRBJ2-2
CSVDGTANTGELFF
TGCAGCGTTGACGGGACAGCGAACACCGGGGAGCTGTTTTTT
>TRBV18|TRBD1|.|TRBJ1-1
CASSLSAEDRRNTEAFF
TGTGCCAGCTCACTGTCCGCGGAGGACAGGAGGAACACTGAAGCTTTCTTT
>TRBV7-3|.|.|TRBJ2-3
CASSRPPTDTQYF
TGTGCCAGCAGCCGACCACCCACAGATACGCAGTATTTT
>TRBV7-2|.|.|TRBJ1-5
CASSSSSRQINQPQHF
TGTGCCAGCAGCTCTAGCAGCCGACAGATTAATCAGCCCCAGCATTTT
>TRBV28|.|.|TRBJ1-5
CAISERSQPQHF
TGTGCCATCTCGGAGCGGAGTCAGCCCCAGCATTTT
>TRBV29-1|TRBD1|.|TRBJ2-7
CSAEGQDYEQYF
TGCAGCGCCGAGGGACAGGACTACGAGCAGTACTTC
>TRBV7-9|TRBD2|.|TRBJ2-1
CASSPYGGSGDEQFF
TGTGCCAGCAGCCCCTATGGTGGTAGCGGGGATGAGCAGTTCTTC
>TRBV7-3|.|.|TRBJ2-2
CASSLQPGPSGELFF
TGTGCCAGCAGCCTCCAACCAGGGCCGAGCGGGGAGCTGTTTTTT
>TRBV6-1|TRBD2|.|TRBJ2-1
CASSKGRGSYNEQFF
TGTGCCAGCAGTAAAGGGAGGGGTTCCTACAATGAGCAGTTCTTC
>TRBV7-9|.|few|TRBJ1-1
CASSYGGQGTEAFF
TGTGCCAGCAGCTATGGGGGTCAGGGCACTGAAGCTTTCTTT
>TRBV7-6|TRBD1|.|TRBJ2-2
CASSRGTGNTGELFF
TGTGCCAGCAGCCGCGGGACAGGGAACACCGGGGAGCTGTTTTTT
>TRBV4-1|.|.|TRBJ2-7
CASSLITALDEREQYF
TGCGCCAGCAGCCTGATAACAGCTCTTGATGAGAGAGAGCAGTACTTC
>TRBV10-2|.|.|TRBJ2-7
CASSPGGGFGYEQYF
TGCGCCAGCAGTCCGGGGGGCGGGTTCGGGTACGAGCAGTACTTC
>TRBV28|.|.|TRBJ2-1
CASSRDNEQFF
TGTGCCAGCAGTCGAGACAATGAGCAGTTCTTC
>TRBV4-1|TRBD1|.|TRBJ2-7
CASSPLPGQGANEQYF
TGCGCCAGCAGCCCCCTCCCCGGACAGGGGGCGAACGAGCAGTACTTC
>TRBV11-3|TRBD1|.|TRBJ2-2
CASSLDVTGDDTGELFF
TGTGCCAGCAGCTTAGATGTCACAGGGGACGACACCGGGGAGCTGTTTTTT
>TRBV11-2|TRBD2|.|TRBJ2-1
CASSMGLAEHNEQFF
TGTGCCAGCAGCATGGGACTAGCGGAGCACAATGAGCAGTTCTTC
>TRBV7-9|.|.|TRBJ2-5
CASSLPEPIAAKETQYF
TGTGCCAGCAGCTTACCCGAACCTATAGCGGCTAAAGAGACCCAGTACTTC
>TRBV15|TRBD2|.|TRBJ2-1
CATSRTSDSVTRGEQFF
TGTGCCACCAGCAGAACTAGCGACAGTGTCACTCGGGGTGAGCAGTTCTTC
>TRBV29-1|.|.|TRBJ1-1
CSVEEQEGAEAFF
TGCAGCGTTGAAGAGCAAGAAGGGGCTGAAGCTTTCTTT
>TRBV6-5|TRBD1|.|TRBJ2-7
CASSIAGTASYEQYF
TGTGCCAGCAGTATTGCCGGGACAGCTTCGTACGAGCAGTACTTC
>TRBV7-9|.|.|TRBJ1-2
CASSPRDRSLGWGYTF
TGTGCCAGCAGCCCGAGGGACCGATCCTTAGGGTGGGGCTACACCTTC
>TRBV14|.|.|TRBJ2-2
CASSQPRASRTNTGELFF
TGTGCCAGCAGCCAACCCCGGGCGTCCAGGACGAACACCGGGGAGCTGTTTTTT
>TRBV25-1|TRBD1|.|TRBJ1-1
CASGTGGAGTEAFF
TGTGCCAGCGGGACAGGGGGCGCGGGCACTGAAGCTTTCTTT
>TRBV7-9|.|.|TRBJ2-2
CASSSDSAGELFF
TGTGCCAGCAGCTCGGACAGTGCCGGGGAGCTGTTTTTT
>TRBV5-5|.|.|TRBJ2-5
CASSPGDRGEAEDTQYF
TGTGCCAGCAGCCCTGGGGACCGGGGCGAAGCGGAAGATACCCAGTACTTC
>TRBV2|TRBD2|once|TRBJ2-5
CASQDRAGVQETQYF
TGTGCCAGCCAGGATAGAGCGGGGGTCCAAGAGACCCAGTACTTC
>TRBV7-9|.|.|TRBJ2-7
CASSFTETAYEQYF
TGTGCCAGCAGCTTTACGGAGACAGCCTACGAGCAGTACTTC
>TRBV14|.|.|TRBJ1-1
CASFGPELNSPKEAFF
TGTGCCAGTTTCGGGCCAGAGCTAAACTCCCCAAAGGAAGCTTTCTTT
>TRBV7-9|.|.|TRBJ2-1
CASRYQGDEQFF
TGTGCCAGCAGATACCAGGGAGATGAGCAGTTCTTC
>TRBV28|TRBD1|.|TRBJ2-7
CASSLTGTGGVVYEQYF
TGTGCCAGCAGTTTGACTGGGACAGGGGGCGTCGTCTACGAGCAGTACTTC
>TRBV29-1|.|.|TRBJ1-1
CTIGPPEAFF
TGCACCATAGGTCCCCCTGAAGCTTTCTTT